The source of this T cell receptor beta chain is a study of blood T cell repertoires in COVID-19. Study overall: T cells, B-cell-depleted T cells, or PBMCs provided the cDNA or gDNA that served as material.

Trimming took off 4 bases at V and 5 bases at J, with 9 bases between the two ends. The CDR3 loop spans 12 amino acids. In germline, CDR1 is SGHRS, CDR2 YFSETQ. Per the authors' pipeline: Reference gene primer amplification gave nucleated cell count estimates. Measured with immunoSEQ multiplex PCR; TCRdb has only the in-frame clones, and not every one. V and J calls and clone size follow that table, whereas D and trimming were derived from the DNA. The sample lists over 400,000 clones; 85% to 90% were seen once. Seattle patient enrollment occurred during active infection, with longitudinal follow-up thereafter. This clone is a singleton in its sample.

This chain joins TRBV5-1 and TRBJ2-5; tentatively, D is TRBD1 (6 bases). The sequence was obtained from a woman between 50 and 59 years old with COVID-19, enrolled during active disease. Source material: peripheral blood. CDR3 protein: CASSEQGETQYF. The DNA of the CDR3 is TGCGCCAGCAGCGAACAGGGTGAGACCCAGTACTTC.